This T cell receptor beta chain was retrieved from a study of shared clonotypes between healthy human individuals. Study-level background: Three CD4 naive, three CD4 memory, two CD8 naive and one CD8 memory plate were used per donor. Study outcomes and limitations: Clonotypes not shared had lower generation probabilities than those common to all four donors.

V was cut by 5 bases and J by 6 bases, with 19 bases left in between. The CDR3 spans 15 residues. Germline CDR1 MDHEN, CDR2 SYDVKM. About this clone: Its cognate antigen is unknown.

Method: immunoSEQ multiplex PCR; TCRdb's copy keeps in-frame clones and lacks some. The sample includes approximately 2.5 million clones, approximately 90% of them seen just once. The TCR originated in a man younger than 30 in good health. Sequences were obtained from naive CD4+ T cells sorted from blood. Documented subset: CD45RA+ positively selected. J is TRBJ2-5 and V is TRBV28; the D gene is possibly TRBD1 (7 bases). In DNA, the CDR3 is TGTGCCAGCAGTCTCGCGGGACAGTTTATTAAGACCCAGTACTTC. It specifies CASSLAGQFIKTQYF.